This T cell receptor beta chain was documented in a study of CD8+CD57+ T cells in acquired aplastic anemia. Using genomic DNA as the template, TCR beta VDJ and CDR3 profiling was carried out. One entry per CDR3 protein results from TCRdb running MiXCR on the reads. This table holds 400,000 to 600,000 distinct CDR3 sequences, around 30% found once. Concerning this clonotype itself: Its specificity is unknown.

Sequencing was done on patients that had shown CD8+CD57+ cell expansion by flow cytometry. Germline V gives CDR1 DFQATT, CDR2 SNEGSKA (reference sequence). V was trimmed by 1 base and J by 2 bases, leaving 6 bases between them. CDR3 length: 13 residues. Findings and caveats of the study: Around 29 CD8+ CDR3 sequences were shared between patients and controls.

The sequence derives from a human donor with aplastic anemia. The source material was sorted CD4+, CD8+, or CD8+CD57+ T cells (not recorded which) from PBMCs. V usage is TRBV20-1 and J usage is TRBJ1-3; D gene ambiguous. CDR3 sequence: CSARGTAGNTIYF. Here the CDR3 DNA reads TGCAGTGCTAGAGGGACGGCTGGAAACACCATATATTTT.